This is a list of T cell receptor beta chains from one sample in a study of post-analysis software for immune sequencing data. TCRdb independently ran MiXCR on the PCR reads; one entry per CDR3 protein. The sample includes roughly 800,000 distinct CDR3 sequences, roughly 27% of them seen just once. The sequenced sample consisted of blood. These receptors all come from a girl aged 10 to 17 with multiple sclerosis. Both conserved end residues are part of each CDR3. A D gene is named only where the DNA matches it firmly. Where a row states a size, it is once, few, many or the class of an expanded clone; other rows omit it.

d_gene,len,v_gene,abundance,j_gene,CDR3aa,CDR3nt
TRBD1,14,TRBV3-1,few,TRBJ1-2,CASSLSGTVYGYTF,TGTGCCAGCAGCCTTTCCGGGACAGTCTATGGCTACACCTTC
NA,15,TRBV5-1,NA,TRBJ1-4,CASSLKMGTNEKLFF,TGCGCCAGCAGCCTAAAGATGGGAACTAATGAAAAACTGTTTTTT
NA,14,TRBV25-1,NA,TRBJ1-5,CTSSDVTGYQPQHF,TGTACCAGCAGCGACGTGACGGGCTATCAGCCCCAGCATTTT
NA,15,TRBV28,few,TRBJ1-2,CASFISLGRGYGYTF,TGTGCCTCATTTATTTCCCTAGGTCGGGGCTATGGCTACACCTTC
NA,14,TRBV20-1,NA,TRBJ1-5,CSASARMAHQPQHF,TGCAGTGCTAGCGCCCGCATGGCCCATCAGCCCCAGCATTTT
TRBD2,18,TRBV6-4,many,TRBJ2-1,CAATGGGLAGEIYNEQFF,TGTGCAGCCACAGGGGGGGGACTAGCGGGAGAGATCTACAATGAGCAGTTCTTC
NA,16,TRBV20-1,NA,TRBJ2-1,CSARDVAEFSYNEQFF,TGCAGTGCTAGAGACGTAGCGGAATTCTCCTACAATGAGCAGTTCTTC
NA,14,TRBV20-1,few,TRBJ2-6,CSASRKSGANVLTF,TGCAGTGCCTCCCGGAAGTCTGGGGCCAACGTCCTGACTTTC
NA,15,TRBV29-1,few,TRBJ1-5,CSVDIGGGSNQPQHF,TGCAGCGTTGATATTGGAGGGGGTAGCAATCAGCCCCAGCATTTT
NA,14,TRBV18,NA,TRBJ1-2,CASSPTASDYGYTF,TGTGCCAGCTCACCGACGGCTTCTGACTATGGCTACACCTTC
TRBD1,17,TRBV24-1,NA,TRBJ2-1,CATSGDYRDRFYNEQFF,TGTGCCACCAGTGGAGATTACCGGGACAGGTTCTACAATGAGCAGTTCTTC
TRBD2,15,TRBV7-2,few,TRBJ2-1,CASSPAGTRHAEQFF,TGTGCCAGCAGCCCCGCCGGGACTAGACACGCTGAGCAGTTCTTC
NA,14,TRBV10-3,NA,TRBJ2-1,CAISEGQPFGEQFF,TGTGCCATCAGTGAGGGCCAGCCCTTTGGGGAGCAGTTCTTC
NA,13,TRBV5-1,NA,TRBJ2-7,CASSPDGDYEQYF,TGCGCCAGCAGCCCGGACGGGGACTACGAGCAGTACTTC
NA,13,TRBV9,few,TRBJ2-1,CASSLFSGNEQFF,TGTGCCAGCAGCCTTTTTTCCGGGAATGAGCAGTTCTTC
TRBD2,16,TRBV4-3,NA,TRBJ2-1,CASSQDPAGGPYEQFF,TGCGCCAGCAGCCAAGACCCAGCGGGAGGGCCCTATGAGCAGTTCTTC